This entry lists 5 T cell receptor beta chains sequenced from one sample in a study of T cells in Graves' hyperthyroidism and ophthalmopathy. Amplified TCR beta CDR3 regions derived from RNA transcripts. A set of HTBI primers served as the primers for a first-round RT-PCR of the TCR CDR3. TCRdb re-derived calls from the multiplex PCR reads in MiXCR, one entry per CDR3 protein. Seen here are fewer than 650,000 distinct CDR3 sequences, 12% to 15% observed once, and the top ten hold approximately 6.4%. The sample consisted of blood. These receptor sequences come from a woman in her late teens or twenties with Graves' ophthalmopathy.

The table lists this clonotype with many counts. This sequence joins TRBV5-1 and TRBJ2-3; D could derive from TRBD1 or TRBD2 (7 bases each). This CDR3 comprises 16 residues. V dropped 4 bases and J dropped 3 bases, with 18 bases sitting between them. CDR1 is SGHRS, CDR2 YFSETQ, per germline. Here the CDR3 reads CASSPTPGGGTDTQYF. As DNA, the CDR3 is TGCGCCAGCAGCCCAACACCAGGGGGAGGGACAGATACGCAGTATTTT.

This clonotype was detected a few times. The V call is TRBV30, the J call TRBJ1-1; no firm D call. Germline assignment: CDR1 GTSNPN and CDR2 SVGIG (reference sequence). The CDR3 totals 10 residues. V gave up 4 bases and J gave up 7 bases, with 7 bases separating them. CDR3 residues: CAWTRVEAFF. Here the CDR3 DNA reads TGTGCCTGGACGAGGGTTGAAGCTTTCTTT.

This clonotype appeared many times. The chain couples TRBV11-3 to TRBJ1-1; D is uncertain. Trimming removed 3 bases from V and 1 base from J, with 6 bases in between. Germline CDR1 reads SGHNT; CDR2 reads YENEEA. CDR3 length: 13 amino acids. In DNA form, the CDR3 reads TGTGCCAGCAGCTTTGCCTCGAACACTGAAGCTTTCTTT. Residues: CASSFASNTEAFF. The complete variable domain, with remaining parts taken from reference TRBV11-3 and TRBJ1-1, reads EAGVVQSPRYKIIEKKQPVAFWCNPISGHNTLYWYLQNLGQGPELLIRYENEEAVDDSQLPKDRFSAERLKGVDSTLKIQPAELGDSAVYLCASSFASNTEAFFGQGTRLTVV.

This clonotype has at least ten counts. The chain couples TRBV7-2 to TRBJ2-1, with 13 bases lining up with TRBD2. This CDR3 has 16 amino acids. V gave up 5 bases and J gave up 6 bases; unmatched junction bases: 7. Germline V gene data show CDR1 as SGHTA and CDR2 as FQGNSA. In nucleotides, the CDR3 is TGTGCCAGCAGCAGATCCGGGACTAGCGGGGCCAATGAGCAGTTCTTC. It encodes CASSRSGTSGANEQFF.

Comment on this clonotype: It may be a read error: a sequence one base away is much more abundant. The rearrangement joins TRBV7-9 to TRBJ2-1; 7 bases line up with TRBD2. Looked up from germline, CDR1 is SEHNR and CDR2 is FQNEAQ (reference sequence). CDR3 length equals 13 residues. This chain's CDR3 is CAGSLWGGNEQFF. The CDR3 DNA is TGTGCCGGCAGCTTATGGGGGGGTAATGAGCAGTTCTTC.